A single sample is the source of the 31 T cell receptor beta chains below, sequenced in a study of T-cell memory formation after mild COVID-19. TCRdb re-derived calls from the 5' RACE reads in MiXCR, one entry per CDR3 protein. The table lists hundreds of thousands of distinct CDR3 sequences, more than 15% of them singletons. The sample consisted of PBMCs or a T cell subset sorted from them (not recorded which). These receptors all stem from a man between 18 and 29 years old who had mild COVID-19 (a few samples of this study predate the infection). Cell type and time point are not known.

This clonotype was found many times. The V gene is TRBV4-3, the J gene TRBJ2-4; no definite D call. The CDR3 totals 14 residues. V gave up 2 bases and J gave up 6 bases, with 11 bases separating them. Germline V CDR1 and CDR2: LGHNA, YSLEER. CDR3 residues: CASSQRRPTNIQYF. CDR3 nucleotide sequence: TGCGCCAGCAGCCAACGGAGACCGACAAACATTCAGTACTTC.

This clonotype has more than one count but fewer than ten. This sequence joins TRBV6-6 and TRBJ1-1, with no clear D. The germline CDR1 and CDR2 sequences are MNHNY and SVGAGI (reference sequence). The V end lost 2 bases, the J end lost 7 bases, and 8 bases lay between the germline ends. This CDR3 has 12 residues. The CDR3 sequence: CASSYGQDEAFF. The CDR3 DNA sequence: TGTGCCAGCAGTTACGGGCAGGATGAAGCTTTCTTT.

This clonotype was recorded once. The chain couples TRBV5-6 to TRBJ1-5; 8 bases align to TRBD1. Germline CDR1 reads SGHDT; CDR2 reads YYEEEE. The CDR3 has 17 residues. Trimming cost V 0 bases and J 6 bases; bases outside gene matches: 11. The CDR3 DNA is TGTGCCAGCAGCTTGGCCATGGGCAGGGGGCGTAGTCAGCCCCAGCATTTT. Translating it yields CASSLAMGRGRSQPQHF.

A few counts support this clonotype. The DNA of the CDR3 is TGCGCCAGCAGCTTTCGGGACTACCTTGGGGAGCAGTACTTC. Its protein is CASSFRDYLGEQYF. The rearrangement links TRBV5-1 to TRBJ2-7; 7 bases align to TRBD2. Germline values: CDR1 SGHRS, CDR2 YFSETQ. The CDR3 sequence is 14 residues long. J lost 7 bases, V lost 2 bases, and 9 bases had no gene match.

This clonotype was seen many times. The genes are TRBV4-1 and TRBJ2-3; D ambiguous. Trimming pared 2 bases from V and 0 bases from J, leaving 6 bases between. Germline loops: CDR1 MGHRA, CDR2 YSYEKL. This CDR3 comprises 14 residues. The CDR3 is CASSQSGSTDTQYF. The CDR3 DNA reads as TGCGCCAGCAGCCAATCCGGAAGCACAGATACGCAGTATTTT.

The chain joins TRBV11-2 to TRBJ2-7; 10 bases line up with TRBD2. The CDR3 totals 15 residues. Trimming cost V 4 bases and J 5 bases; bases outside gene matches: 8. Germline loops: CDR1 SGHAT, CDR2 FQNNGV. The CDR3 nucleotides read TGTGCCAGCAGCTCCTCTAGCGGGGGCAACCACGAGCAGTACTTC. Translated, it gives CASSSSSGGNHEQYF.

Turning to this clonotype: This likely comes from a read error, as the CDR3 has no conserved phenylalanine or tryptophan at its end. The DNA is left out, because the CDR3 cannot be placed on it with certainty; the CDR3 is given as TCRdb lists it. The genes are TRBV6-2 or TRBV6-3 and TRBJ1-2. Germline values: CDR1 MNHEY, CDR2 SVGEGT. The CDR3 sequence runs 13 residues, both termini included. This CDR3 is CASRGGAGGWLHL.

V is TRBV5-1 and J is TRBJ1-3; 7 positions agree with TRBD1. This CDR3 has 16 residues. Germline V gene data show CDR1 as SGHRS and CDR2 as YFSETQ. V lost 0 bases to trimming and J lost 0 bases; unmatched junction nucleotides: 3. DNA of the CDR3: TGCGCCAGCAGCTTGGGGGGGACAGCCTCTGGAAACACCATATATTTT. Its protein is CASSLGGTASGNTIYF.

This clonotype was detected only a few times. The V and J genes are TRBV4-1 and TRBJ1-2; TRBD1 agrees at 7 bases. The CDR3 length is 16 residues. V lost 4 bases to trimming and J lost 8 bases; unmatched junction nucleotides: 16. Germline assignment: CDR1 MGHRA and CDR2 YSYEKL. CDR3 nucleotide sequence: TGCGCCAGCAGCCTAGGTCCGGGGACAGTTCCAAGAGGCTACACCTTC. Translation: CASSLGPGTVPRGYTF.

This clonotype has ten or more counts. The chain uses TRBV5-1 and TRBJ2-4; D may be TRBD1 or TRBD2 (6 bases each). This CDR3 is built from 15 residues. V shed 0 bases and J shed 6 bases, with 13 bases lying between them. Germline-derived CDR1 and CDR2 are SGHRS and YFSETQ. CDR3 sequence: CASSLATGTGNIQYF. CDR3 sequence (DNA): TGCGCCAGCAGCTTGGCAACAGGGACTGGAAACATTCAGTACTTC.

A few counts support this clonotype. The chain carries TRBV7-6 and TRBJ1-5; D is unclear. The CDR3 sequence is 17 residues long. CDR1 and CDR2 from the germline V gene are SGHVS and FNYEAQ. Trimming removed 5 bases at V and 0 bases at J, with 17 bases between. The CDR3: CASSPRGPADSNQPQHF. CDR3 nucleotide sequence: TGTGCCAGCAGCCCCCGCGGTCCAGCCGATAGCAATCAGCCCCAGCATTTT.

This chain uses TRBV2 with TRBJ1-1; D might be TRBD1 (5 bases). The CDR3 extends over 14 amino acids. Trimming took 7 bases from V and 3 from J, leaving 15 bases between them. The V gene's germline CDR1 is SNHLY and CDR2 FYNNEI. The CDR3 spells CASTADTPDTEAFF. CDR3 bases: TGTGCCAGCACTGCGGACACCCCGGACACTGAAGCTTTCTTT.

This clonotype was seen more than once but under ten times. The V and J genes are TRBV20-1 and TRBJ1-2; 7 bases map to TRBD1. Germline CDR1 and CDR2: DFQATT and SNEGSKA (reference sequence). The CDR3 runs to 12 residues. The trim removed 5 bases at V and 6 bases at J, leaving 6 bases unmatched. The DNA of the CDR3 is TGCAGTGCTCCAGGGGGGAGGGATGGCTACACCTTC. Amino acid sequence: CSAPGGRDGYTF.

This clonotype appeared a few times. The J gene is TRBJ2-3, the V gene TRBV18; D is uncertain. Trimming took off 1 base at V and 2 bases at J, with 13 bases between the two ends. The CDR3 length is 16 residues. CDR1 KGHSH and CDR2 LQKENI come from the germline V gene. The DNA of the CDR3 is TGTGCCAGCTCACCACTCCAGCTCACTACCACAGATACGCAGTATTTT. It codes for CASSPLQLTTTDTQYF.

This chain joins TRBV10-3 and TRBJ1-1; D uncertain. Germline values: CDR1 ENHRY, CDR2 SYGVKD. This CDR3 region has 13 residues. With 4 bases removed from V and 6 bases from J, the gap between germline ends came to 12 bases. The CDR3 DNA reads as TGTGCCATCAGTGGGGTAAACGGAGCTGAAGCTTTCTTT. Translating it yields CAISGVNGAEAFF.

This chain uses TRBV4-1 with TRBJ2-1; possible D gene TRBD2, 5 bases. Germline assignment: CDR1 MGHRA and CDR2 YSYEKL. The V end was cut by 2 bases, the J end by 9 bases, with 14 bases between. The CDR3 runs to 14 residues. Written as DNA, the CDR3 is TGCGCCAGCAGCCAATCGGTAAGCGGTCGTGAGCAGTTCTTC. It yields the protein CASSQSVSGREQFF.

The chain couples TRBV6-6 to TRBJ1-6; 9 nucleotides agree with TRBD1. Germline CDR1 and CDR2: MNHNY and SVGAGI (reference sequence). This CDR3 contains 14 residues. Trimming at V came to 5 bases and at J to 13 bases, leaving 9 bases not matched to a gene. The CDR3 DNA is TGTGCCAGCAGTGCCACCGGGACAGGGTCGCCCCTCCACTTT. Amino acid sequence: CASSATGTGSPLHF.

This clonotype occurred a few times. The chain links TRBV7-9 to TRBJ1-2, with D hard to call. The CDR3 has 14 amino acids. Between the trimmed V and J ends, which lost 5 bases and 5 bases, there was a span of 15 bases. Germline V CDR1 and CDR2: SEHNR, FQNEAQ (reference sequence). The chain's CDR3 is CASSPGMDSYGYTF. In DNA form, the CDR3 reads TGTGCCAGCAGCCCGGGGATGGACTCTTATGGCTACACCTTC.

The rearrangement links TRBV20-1 to TRBJ1-1, with a weak D call TRBD1 (5 bases). CDR1 is DFQATT and CDR2 is SNEGSKA in the germline V gene (reference sequence). This CDR3 has 13 residues. V dropped 3 bases and J dropped 7 bases, with 15 bases sitting between them. CDR3 bases: TGCAGTGCTAGTAGGTCGGGGACGGTTGAAGCTTTCTTT. Translating it yields CSASRSGTVEAFF.

The chain has TRBV4-3 and TRBJ2-2; TRBD2 aligns across 8 bases. Germline V gene sequence: CDR1 LGHNA, CDR2 YSLEER. V trimming: 2 bases; J trimming: 7 bases; junction bases outside the gene matches: 3. CDR3 length equals 14 residues. For the CDR3, the DNA is TGCGCCAGCAGCCAACGGGAGGGGTTCGGGGAGCTGTTTTTT. Its translation: CASSQREGFGELFF.

This clonotype was recorded a few times. The CDR3: CASSATQERFEQYV. In DNA, the CDR3 is TGTGCCAGCAGCGCAACCCAGGAGAGGTTCGAGCAGTACGTC. The chain uses TRBV7-2 and TRBJ2-7; D is uncertain. Germline V gene sequence: CDR1 SGHTA, CDR2 FQGNSA. The CDR3 runs to 14 residues. V was clipped by 5 bases and J by 6 bases, with 17 bases between them.

A remark on this clonotype: One end of the junction varies from germline; a read error may be responsible. This rearrangement joins TRBV7-2 to TRBJ1-1; D is uncertain. From germline, CDR1 is SGHTA and CDR2 FQGNSA. The CDR3 runs to 13 residues. Written as DNA, the CDR3 is TGTGCCAGCAGCCCGCAGGTGAACACTGAAGCTGTCTTT. Its translation: CASSPQVNTEAVF. The whole variable domain, remainder taken from reference TRBV7-2 and TRBJ1-1, is GAGVSQSPSNKVTEKGKDVELRCDPISGHTALYWYRQSLGQGLEFLIYFQGNSAPDKSGLPSDRFSAERTGGSVSTLTIQRTQQEDSAVYLCASSPQVNTEAVFGQGTRLTVV.

This rearrangement joins TRBV15 to TRBJ1-2; no clear D gene. CDR3 size: 14 residues. The V and J ends lost 1 base and 4 bases respectively, with 10 bases between them. Germline V gene lookup returns CDR1 LNHNV and CDR2 YYDKDF (reference sequence). CDR3 DNA: TGTGCCACCAGCAGAGGCGGTACAACCTATGGCTACACCTTC. It specifies CATSRGGTTYGYTF.

V and J are TRBV3-1 and TRBJ2-1, with TRBD2 matching over 8 bases. Germline assignment: CDR1 LGHDT and CDR2 YNNKEL (reference sequence). Trimming took 0 bases from V and 2 from J; bases not matched to a gene: 3. CDR3 length: 16 amino acids. The CDR3 loop is CASSQEGLAPYNEQFF. The CDR3, as DNA: TGTGCCAGCAGCCAAGAAGGACTAGCCCCCTACAATGAGCAGTTCTTC.

This clonotype was detected a few times. The chain has TRBV6-5 and TRBJ2-2; a possible D gene is TRBD2 (7 bases). V lost 7 bases and J lost 4, with 19 bases in between. Germline lookup yields CDR1 MNHEY and CDR2 SVGAGI. The CDR3 covers 16 residues. The chain's CDR3 is CASTLHRGASTGELFF. The CDR3 coding sequence is TGTGCCAGCACCCTCCACCGGGGGGCGAGCACCGGGGAGCTGTTTTTT.

This clonotype occurred a few times. This rearrangement joins TRBV12-3 or TRBV12-4 to TRBJ2-5, with 11 positions matching TRBD2. This CDR3 is built from 15 residues. The J segment lost 1 base and the V segment lost 8 bases, leaving 6 bases of the junction unmatched. In nucleotides, the CDR3 is TGTGCCAGCGGGAATAGCGGGGGGGTCCAAGAGACCCAGTACTTC. Its protein is CASGNSGGVQETQYF.

This chain connects TRBV20-1 to TRBJ1-5; 7 bases are a match to TRBD1. The CDR3 extends over 18 amino acids. Trimming at V came to 0 bases and at J to 6 bases, leaving 17 bases not matched to a gene. Looked up from germline, CDR1 is DFQATT and CDR2 is SNEGSKA (reference sequence). DNA of the CDR3: TGCAGTGCTAGAGATAACTCTCTCGGGACAGTCGGGAGTCAGCCCCAGCATTTT. Its protein is CSARDNSLGTVGSQPQHF.

This clonotype was found a few times. This rearrangement joins TRBV6-2 or TRBV6-3 to TRBJ2-3, with TRBD2 identical over 7 bases. V dropped 6 bases and J dropped 10; count of bases not matched to a gene: 13. The CDR3 consists of 14 residues. Looked up from germline, CDR1 is MNHEY and CDR2 is SVGEGT. CDR3 nucleotide sequence: TGTGCCAGCAGGGTGGCGAGCGGGAATCGGGCGCAGTATTTT. This translates into CASRVASGNRAQYF.

This chain uses TRBV29-1 with TRBJ2-5, with D possibly being TRBD2 (6 bases). Germline V gene data show CDR1 as SQVTM and CDR2 as ANQGSEA. CDR3 length equals 14 residues. Trimming pared 3 bases from V and 9 bases from J, leaving 20 bases between. Here the CDR3 reads CSVDKKEGLDSQYF. CDR3 coding DNA: TGCAGCGTTGATAAAAAGGAGGGGTTGGATTCCCAGTACTTC.

The chain combines TRBV12-3 or TRBV12-4 with TRBJ2-3, with D maybe TRBD1 (5 bases). V dropped 8 bases and J dropped 5 bases, with 11 bases sitting between them. The CDR3 spans 12 residues. CDR3 loop: CASVGRGDTQYF. The CDR3 region has the DNA TGTGCCAGCGTGGGGCGAGGAGATACGCAGTATTTT.

The table lists this clonotype with many counts. The J gene is TRBJ1-2, the V gene TRBV6-6; the D gene is possibly TRBD1 (6 bases). The ends were cut back, 5 bases at V and 1 base at J, with 17 bases in the middle. The CDR3 loop spans 16 amino acids. Per the germline V gene, CDR1 is MNHNY and CDR2 is SVGAGI (reference sequence). The CDR3 spells CASSDGGEGGNYGYTF. The CDR3 region has the DNA TGTGCCAGCAGTGACGGAGGGGAAGGGGGTAACTATGGCTACACCTTC.